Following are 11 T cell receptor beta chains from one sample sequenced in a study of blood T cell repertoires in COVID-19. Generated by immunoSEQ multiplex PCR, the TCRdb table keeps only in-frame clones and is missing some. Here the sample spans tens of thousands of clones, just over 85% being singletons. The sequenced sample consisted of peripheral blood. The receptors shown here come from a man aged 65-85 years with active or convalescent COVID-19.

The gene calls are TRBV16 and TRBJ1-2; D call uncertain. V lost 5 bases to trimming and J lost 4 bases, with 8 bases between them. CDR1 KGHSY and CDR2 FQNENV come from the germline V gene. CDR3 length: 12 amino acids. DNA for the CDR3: TGTGCCAGCAGCACGGCGGGCTATGGCTACACCTTC. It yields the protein CASSTAGYGYTF. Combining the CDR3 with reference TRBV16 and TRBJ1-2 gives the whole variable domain GEEVAQTPKHLVRGEGQKAKLYCAPIKGHSYVFWYQQVLKNEFKFLISFQNENVFDETGMPKERFSAKCLPNSPCSLEIQATKLEDSAVYFCASSTAGYGYTFGSGTRLTVV.

The CDR3 here is CASSGQGRQPQHF. As DNA, the CDR3 is TGTGCCAGCTCCGGACAGGGTCGTCAGCCCCAGCATTTT. This chain links TRBV18 with TRBJ1-5, with 8 bases identical to TRBD1. With V trimmed by 6 bases and J by 6 bases, 4 bases remained unmatched. This CDR3 comprises 13 residues. Germline V gene data show CDR1 as KGHSH and CDR2 as LQKENI.

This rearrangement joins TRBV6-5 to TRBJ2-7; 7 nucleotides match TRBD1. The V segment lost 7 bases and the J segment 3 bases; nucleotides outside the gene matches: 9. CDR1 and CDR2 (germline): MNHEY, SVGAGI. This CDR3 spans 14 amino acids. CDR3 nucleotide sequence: TGTGCCAGCACTTCTGGGGACAGTTACTACGAGCAGTACTTC. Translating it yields CASTSGDSYYEQYF.

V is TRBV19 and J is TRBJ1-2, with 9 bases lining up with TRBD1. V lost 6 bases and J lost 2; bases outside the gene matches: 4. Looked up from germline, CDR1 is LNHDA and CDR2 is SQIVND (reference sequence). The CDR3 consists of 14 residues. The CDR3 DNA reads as TGTGCCAGTAGGCGACAGGGGGGAAACTATGGCTACACCTTC. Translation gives CASRRQGGNYGYTF.

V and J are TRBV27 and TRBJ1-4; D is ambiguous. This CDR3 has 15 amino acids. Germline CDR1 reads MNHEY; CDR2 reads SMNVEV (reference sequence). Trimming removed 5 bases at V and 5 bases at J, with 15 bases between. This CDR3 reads CASSTKPASNEKLFF. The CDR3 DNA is TGTGCCAGCAGTACAAAACCGGCTAGCAATGAAAAACTGTTTTTT.

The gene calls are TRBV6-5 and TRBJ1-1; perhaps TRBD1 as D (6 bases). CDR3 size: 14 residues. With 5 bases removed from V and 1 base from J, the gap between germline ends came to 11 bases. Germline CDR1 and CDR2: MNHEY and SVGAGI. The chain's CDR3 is CASSPGHTNTEAFF. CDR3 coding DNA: TGTGCCAGCAGTCCGGGACACACGAACACTGAAGCTTTCTTT.

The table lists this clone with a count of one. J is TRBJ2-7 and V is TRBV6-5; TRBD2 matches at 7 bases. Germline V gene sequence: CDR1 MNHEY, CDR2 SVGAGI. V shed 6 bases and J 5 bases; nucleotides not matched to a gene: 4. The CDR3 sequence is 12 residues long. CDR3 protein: CASSREAHEQYF. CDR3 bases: TGTGCCAGCAGCCGGGAGGCCCACGAGCAGTACTTC.

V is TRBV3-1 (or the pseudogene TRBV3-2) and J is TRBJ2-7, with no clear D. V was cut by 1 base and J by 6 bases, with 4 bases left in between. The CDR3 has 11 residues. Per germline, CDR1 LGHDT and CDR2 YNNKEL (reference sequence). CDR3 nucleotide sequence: TGTGCCAGCAGCCAAGGGCCCGAGCAGTACTTC. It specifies CASSQGPEQYF.

CDR3 region: CASRTKNIQYF. In DNA form, the CDR3 reads TGTGCCTCCAGGACTAAAAACATTCAGTACTTC. The chain links TRBV30 to TRBJ2-4; D is perhaps TRBD2 (5 bases). CDR3 length equals 11 residues. V was pared by 7 bases and J by 4 bases, with 8 bases between. CDR1 and CDR2 from the germline V gene are GTSNPN and SVGIG (reference sequence).

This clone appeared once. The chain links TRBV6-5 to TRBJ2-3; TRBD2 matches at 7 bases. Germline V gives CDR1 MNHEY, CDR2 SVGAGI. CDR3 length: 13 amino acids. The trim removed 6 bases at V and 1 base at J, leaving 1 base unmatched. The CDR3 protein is CASRREGTDTQYF. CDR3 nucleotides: TGTGCCAGCAGACGGGAGGGCACAGATACGCAGTATTTT.

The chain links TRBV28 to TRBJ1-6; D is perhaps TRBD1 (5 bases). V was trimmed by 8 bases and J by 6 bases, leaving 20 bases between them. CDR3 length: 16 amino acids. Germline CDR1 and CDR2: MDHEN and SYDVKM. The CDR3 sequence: CASRPTTAFFNSPLHF. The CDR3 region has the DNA TGTGCCAGCCGCCCTACGACAGCGTTCTTTAATTCACCCCTCCACTTT.